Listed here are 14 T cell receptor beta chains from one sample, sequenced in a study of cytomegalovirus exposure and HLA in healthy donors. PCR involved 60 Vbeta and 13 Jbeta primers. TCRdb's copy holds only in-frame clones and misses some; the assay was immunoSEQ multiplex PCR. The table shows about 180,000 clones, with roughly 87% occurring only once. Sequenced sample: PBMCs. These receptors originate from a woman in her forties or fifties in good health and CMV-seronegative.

The CDR3 reads CASSLERIYHQPQHF. CDR3 nucleotide sequence: TGTGCCAGCAGTTTAGAGCGGATTTACCATCAGCCCCAGCATTTT. V is TRBV28 and J is TRBJ1-5; D is uncertain. Trimming took 2 bases from V and 5 from J, leaving 13 bases between them. This CDR3 comprises 15 residues. Looked up from germline, CDR1 is MDHEN and CDR2 is SYDVKM.

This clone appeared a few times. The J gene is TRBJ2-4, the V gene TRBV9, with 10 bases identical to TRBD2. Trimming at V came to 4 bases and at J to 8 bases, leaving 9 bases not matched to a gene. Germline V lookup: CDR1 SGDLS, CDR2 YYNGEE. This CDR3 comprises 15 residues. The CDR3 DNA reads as TGTGCCAGCAGCCCACGAGCGGGAGGGCAAGACATTCAGTACTTC. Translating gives CASSPRAGGQDIQYF.

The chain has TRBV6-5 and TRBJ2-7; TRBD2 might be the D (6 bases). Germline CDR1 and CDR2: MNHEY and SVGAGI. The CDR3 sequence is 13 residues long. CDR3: CAVGGTSSYEQYF. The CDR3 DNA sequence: TGTGCAGTGGGCGGGACGAGCTCCTACGAGCAGTACTTC.

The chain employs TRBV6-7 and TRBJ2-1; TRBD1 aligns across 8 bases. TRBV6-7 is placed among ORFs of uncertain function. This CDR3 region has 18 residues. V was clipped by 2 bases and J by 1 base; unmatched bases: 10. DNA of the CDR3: TGTGCCAGCAGTTACGACAGGGGAACGGGGTGTTCCTACAATGAGCAGTTCTTC. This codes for CASSYDRGTGCSYNEQFF.

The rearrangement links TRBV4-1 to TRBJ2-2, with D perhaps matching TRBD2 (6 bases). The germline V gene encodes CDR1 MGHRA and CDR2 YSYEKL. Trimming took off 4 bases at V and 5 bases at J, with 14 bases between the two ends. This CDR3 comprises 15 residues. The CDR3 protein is CASSRPGAGTGELFF. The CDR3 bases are TGCGCCAGCAGCCGCCCCGGTGCGGGAACCGGGGAGCTGTTTTTT.

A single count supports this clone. CDR3 in DNA: TGCGCCAGCAGTCAACAGGGGCGCGGAGAGACCCAGTACTTC. Translating it yields CASSQQGRGETQYF. The V and J genes are TRBV23-1 and TRBJ2-5, with D possibly being TRBD1 (6 bases). TRBV23-1 is recorded as an ORF, its role being uncertain. The CDR3 is made up of 14 amino acids. The V gene lost 2 bases and the J gene lost 4 bases, with 11 bases spanning the gap.

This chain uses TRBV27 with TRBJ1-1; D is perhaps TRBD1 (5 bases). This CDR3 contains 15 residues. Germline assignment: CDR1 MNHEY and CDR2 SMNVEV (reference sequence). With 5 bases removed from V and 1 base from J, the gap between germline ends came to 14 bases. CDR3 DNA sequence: TGTGCCAGCAGTAACCTCCAGGGATGGAACACTGAAGCTTTCTTT. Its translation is CASSNLQGWNTEAFF.

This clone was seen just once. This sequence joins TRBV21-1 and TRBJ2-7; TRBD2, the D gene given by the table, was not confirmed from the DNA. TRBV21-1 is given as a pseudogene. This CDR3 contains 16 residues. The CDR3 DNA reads TGTGCCAGCAGCTTGGTCGATAGCGGGAGCTCCTACGAGCAGTACTTC. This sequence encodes CASSLVDSGSSYEQYF.

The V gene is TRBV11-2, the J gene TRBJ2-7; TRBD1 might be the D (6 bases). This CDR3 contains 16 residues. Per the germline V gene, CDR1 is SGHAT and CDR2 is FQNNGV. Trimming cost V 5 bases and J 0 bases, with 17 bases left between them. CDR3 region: CASSPLSGDNSYEQYF. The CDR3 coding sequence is TGTGCCAGCAGCCCGCTCTCTGGGGACAACTCCTACGAGCAGTACTTC.

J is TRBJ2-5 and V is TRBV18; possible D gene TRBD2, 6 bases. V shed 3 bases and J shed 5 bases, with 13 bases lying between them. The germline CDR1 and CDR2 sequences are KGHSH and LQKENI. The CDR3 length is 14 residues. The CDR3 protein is CASSPAGLGETQYF. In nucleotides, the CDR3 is TGTGCCAGCTCACCGGCGGGACTGGGGGAGACCCAGTACTTC.

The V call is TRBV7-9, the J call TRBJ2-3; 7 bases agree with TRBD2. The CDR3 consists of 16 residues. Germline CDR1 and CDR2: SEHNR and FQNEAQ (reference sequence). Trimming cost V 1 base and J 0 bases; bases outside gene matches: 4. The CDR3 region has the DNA TGTGCCAGCAGCTTAGACGCGGGGGTGAGCACAGATACGCAGTATTTT. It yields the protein CASSLDAGVSTDTQYF.

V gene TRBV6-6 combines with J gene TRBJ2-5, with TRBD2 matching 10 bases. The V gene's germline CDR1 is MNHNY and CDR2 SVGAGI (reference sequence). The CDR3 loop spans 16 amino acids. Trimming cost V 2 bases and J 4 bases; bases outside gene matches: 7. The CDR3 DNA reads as TGTGCCAGCAGTTACGGAGCGGGGGGGCCCCGAGAGACCCAGTACTTC. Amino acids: CASSYGAGGPRETQYF.

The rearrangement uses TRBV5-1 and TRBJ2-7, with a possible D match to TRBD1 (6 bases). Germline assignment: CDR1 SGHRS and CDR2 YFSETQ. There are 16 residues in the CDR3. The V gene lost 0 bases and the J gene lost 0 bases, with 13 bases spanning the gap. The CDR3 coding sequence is TGCGCCAGCAGCTTGGCCCTGACAGGCGCCTCCTACGAGCAGTACTTC. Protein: CASSLALTGASYEQYF.

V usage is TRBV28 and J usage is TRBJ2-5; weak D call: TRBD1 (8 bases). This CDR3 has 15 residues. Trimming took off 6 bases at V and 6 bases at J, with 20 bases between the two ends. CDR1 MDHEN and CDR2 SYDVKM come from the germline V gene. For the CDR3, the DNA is TGTGCCAGCAGCTCTACAGGGGGGGTTGGAAAGACCCAGTACTTC. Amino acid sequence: CASSSTGGVGKTQYF.